The T cell receptor beta chain described here comes from a study of cytomegalovirus exposure and HLA in healthy donors. To note about this clone: Its cognate antigen is unknown.

A multiplex PCR was run with 60 Vbeta primers and 13 Jbeta primers. Libraries were prepared by immunoSEQ multiplex PCR; TCRdb keeps only in-frame clonotypes and omits some of them. This sample's table has approximately 79,000 clones. Germline loops: CDR1 SGDLS, CDR2 YYNGEE. V lost 0 bases and J 0 bases, leaving 6 bases between the germline ends. This CDR3 is built from 15 residues. In nominal health when sampled, donors likely had unrecorded immune exposures nonetheless. Overall study findings and caveats: In a later analysis, V- and J-gene trimming of beta chains associated with a DCLRE1C missense variant, replicated independently. V segments that were indistinguishable, TRBV6-2 and TRBV6-3 among them, were omitted from analysis. Rare TCR sequences predominated, though certain public TCRs were found in many donors.

The V call is TRBV9, the J call TRBJ2-2, with a possible D match to TRBD1 (5 bases). The receptor was isolated from a man between 35 and 55 years old in good health and CMV-seronegative. Input material: PBMCs. CDR3 nucleotides: TGTGCCAGCAGCGTAGACAGGCCGAACACCGGGGAGCTGTTTTTT. Protein sequence: CASSVDRPNTGELFF.